This note documents a single T cell receptor (beta chain) sequence. Antigen unknown. This sample was taken from a study of cytomegalovirus exposure and HLA in healthy donors. Overall study findings and caveats: A later analysis showed HLA-associated TCR beta chains outstripping equally common others in clonal expansion.

Primers included in the PCR were 60 Vbeta and 13 Jbeta primers. Study processing details: Later analysis identified tens of millions of unique TCR beta chains, about 10 million shared. TCRdb's table, derived via immunoSEQ multiplex PCR, lists solely in-frame clones and lacks some. The D gene and trimming were derived from the DNA, and the V and J assignments and clone size from that table. The data contain about 200,000 clones, approximately 70% of them singletons. V dropped 1 base and J dropped 0 bases, with 11 bases sitting between them. The CDR3 runs to 15 residues. The V gene's germline CDR1 is SGHRS and CDR2 YFSETQ.

Input material: PBMCs. V is TRBV5-1 and J is TRBJ2-7, with D tentatively TRBD2 (5 bases). The clonotype originates from a woman aged 30 to 39 in good health and CMV-seronegative. The CDR3 reads CASSLSEGVSYEQYF. In DNA form, the CDR3 reads TGCGCCAGCAGCTTGAGTGAGGGTGTCTCCTACGAGCAGTACTTC.